The sequence of this TCR beta chain was determined in a study of shared T cell receptors in the human thymus. The CDR3 consists of 14 residues. Germline V CDR1 and CDR2: MNHEY, SVGAGI. Trimming removed 6 bases from V and 4 bases from J; junction bases left unmatched: 8. The method was immunoSEQ multiplex PCR; TCRdb's version includes in-frame clones alone and lacks a portion of them. The sample yields 650,000 to 950,000 clones, 70% to 90% seen once. This sample also belongs to another study, concerning human thymus T cells. From that report: The source of the thymus tissue was resections taken during corrective heart surgery. Blood and thymic repertoires both appeared biased in V and J gene usage.

The chain links TRBV6-5 to TRBJ2-7; 8 nucleotides agree with TRBD2. The clonotype was recovered from a girl under three years old with a congenital heart defect. Sequencing input: thymocytes. CDR3 sequence: CASSPGGAGYEQYF. In nucleotides, the CDR3 is TGTGCCAGCAGCCCCGGGGGGGCGGGATACGAGCAGTACTTC.